These 25 T cell receptor beta chains originate from one sample sequenced in a study of OX40 agonist ivuxolimab in advanced cancers. Only in-frame clones appear in the TCRdb table, and some are missing; sequencing was by immunoSEQ multiplex PCR. The sample records about 83,000 clones, roughly 80% being singletons. The sequenced sample was CD4+ or CD8+ T cells sorted from blood, obtained in a trial of the OX40 agonist ivuxolimab. Receptors originate from an adult with an advanced solid tumor such as melanoma, head and neck, liver or kidney cancer.

The rearrangement links TRBV29-1 to TRBJ2-7; 9 bases agree with TRBD1. There are 13 residues in the CDR3. Per the germline V gene, CDR1 is SQVTM and CDR2 is ANQGSEA. V was clipped by 3 bases and J by 5 bases; unmatched bases: 5. CDR3 DNA sequence: TGCAGCGTTGAGGCGGACAGGGGCCACGAGCAGTACTTC. It translates to CSVEADRGHEQYF.

The J gene is TRBJ2-3, the V gene TRBV5-1; 7 bases are shared with TRBD1. Germline loops: CDR1 SGHRS, CDR2 YFSETQ. With V trimmed by 4 bases and J by 3 bases, 5 bases remained unmatched. The CDR3 has 14 residues. The chain's CDR3 is CASSPGTETDTQYF. Here the CDR3 DNA reads TGCGCCAGCAGCCCCGGGACAGAAACAGATACGCAGTATTTT.

The chain is built from TRBV28 and TRBJ2-7, with 9 bases matching TRBD2. CDR3 length: 19 residues. V was clipped by 7 bases and J by 0 bases; unmatched bases: 19. Germline CDR1 and CDR2: MDHEN and SYDVKM. The CDR3 reads CASTPVLLAGTRSSYEQYF. The CDR3 nucleotides are TGTGCCAGCACCCCCGTCCTCCTAGCGGGGACGAGGAGCTCCTACGAGCAGTACTTC.

The chain carries TRBV7-9 and TRBJ2-1; 7 bases fit TRBD1. The CDR3 totals 17 residues. Germline-derived CDR1 and CDR2 are SEHNR and FQNEAQ (reference sequence). V shed 10 bases and J 6 bases; nucleotides not matched to a gene: 21. The CDR3 region has the DNA TGTGCCACCCGATTCCCGACAGGGATTAACACCCTCAATGAGCAGTTCTTC. Amino acids: CATRFPTGINTLNEQFF.

The chain links TRBV7-8 to TRBJ1-2; TRBD1 is a possible D gene (5 bases). Trimming stripped 5 bases from V and 0 bases from J, with 13 bases between. This CDR3 comprises 15 residues. CDR1 and CDR2 (germline): SGHVS, FQNEAQ. CDR3 coding DNA: TGTGCCAGCAGCCCGCGCCAGGGAGCTAACTATGGCTACACCTTC. Encoded protein: CASSPRQGANYGYTF.

The chain recombines TRBV5-1 with TRBJ2-7, with D possibly matching TRBD1 (6 bases). The CDR3 has 13 amino acids. V shed 0 bases and J shed 5 bases, with 9 bases lying between them. Looked up from germline, CDR1 is SGHRS and CDR2 is YFSETQ. The CDR3 region is CASSLAGVDEQYF. CDR3 DNA sequence: TGCGCCAGCAGCTTGGCAGGGGTCGACGAGCAGTACTTC.

DNA of the CDR3: TGTGCCATCAGTGCCTCGTCGCGGGACAGGTCCTACGAGCAGTACTTC. Protein product: CAISASSRDRSYEQYF. The genes are TRBV10-3 and TRBJ2-7; TRBD1 agrees at 8 bases. The trim removed 4 bases at V and 1 base at J, leaving 9 bases unmatched. Germline-derived CDR1 and CDR2 are ENHRY and SYGVKD. This CDR3 has 16 amino acids.

By its share, this clone is medium-sized. V gene TRBV14 combines with J gene TRBJ1-1; D call uncertain. Trimming removed 1 base from V and 11 bases from J, with 17 bases in between. There are 14 residues in the CDR3. Germline V gene lookup returns CDR1 SGHDN and CDR2 FVKESK. The DNA for the CDR3 is TGTGCCAGCAGCCAAGTTCTAACAAACGGAAATGCTTTCTTT. The encoded protein is CASSQVLTNGNAFF.

V gene TRBV5-6 combines with J gene TRBJ1-6; TRBD1 matches 8 bases. The J segment lost 5 bases and the V segment lost 4 bases, leaving 5 bases of the junction unmatched. Germline assignment: CDR1 SGHDT and CDR2 YYEEEE. The CDR3 extends over 15 amino acids. The CDR3 spells CASSPVDRDNSPLHF. For the CDR3, the DNA is TGTGCCAGCAGCCCCGTGGACAGGGATAATTCACCCCTCCACTTT.

The V and J genes are TRBV5-1 and TRBJ1-4, with a tentative D call TRBD1 (6 bases). Germline CDR1 is SGHRS and CDR2 is YFSETQ. CDR3 length equals 17 residues. Trimming removed 4 bases from V and 0 bases from J, with 16 bases in between. In DNA form, the CDR3 reads TGCGCCAGCAGCCGGACAGCCCTGATCTCAACTAATGAAAAACTGTTTTTT. Translated: CASSRTALISTNEKLFF.

J is TRBJ1-6 and V is TRBV6-5; D is undetermined. The CDR3 spans 13 residues. Per germline, CDR1 MNHEY and CDR2 SVGAGI. Trimming took off 6 bases at V and 8 bases at J, with 11 bases between the two ends. The CDR3 DNA reads TGTGCCAGCAGGAGTTATATGGATTCACCCCTCCACTTT. Amino acids: CASRSYMDSPLHF.

V gene TRBV28 combines with J gene TRBJ2-3; D ambiguous. The length of the CDR3 is 12 residues. Germline lookup yields CDR1 MDHEN and CDR2 SYDVKM. V was cut by 7 bases and J by 2 bases, with 7 bases left in between. The CDR3 region has the DNA TGTGCCAGCACCCAATCCACAGATACGCAGTATTTT. Translation: CASTQSTDTQYF.

J is TRBJ1-6 and V is TRBV11-3; D perhaps matches TRBD1 (6 bases). Trimming took 5 bases from V and 7 from J, leaving 12 bases between them. CDR1 and CDR2 from the germline V gene are SGHNT and YENEEA. This CDR3 has 14 residues. The CDR3 loop is CASSLGDINSPLHF. CDR3 nucleotides: TGTGCCAGCAGCCTGGGGGACATAAATTCACCCCTCCACTTT.

The chain employs TRBV15 and TRBJ1-4, with D perhaps TRBD1 (5 bases). The V end lost 6 bases, the J end lost 3 bases, and 11 bases lay between the germline ends. The CDR3 totals 14 residues. From germline, CDR1 is LNHNV and CDR2 YYDKDF (reference sequence). In DNA, the CDR3 is TGTGCCACCAGTTCGGGGCGGGCTAATGAAAAACTGTTTTTT. This sequence encodes CATSSGRANEKLFF.

The V call is TRBV5-1, the J call TRBJ2-5, with 10 bases that match TRBD2. Germline CDR1 reads SGHRS; CDR2 reads YFSETQ. Trimming removed 3 bases from V and 5 bases from J; junction bases left unmatched: 7. CDR3 length: 15 amino acids. This CDR3 reads CASSWKAGGRETQYF. The CDR3 region has the DNA TGCGCCAGCAGCTGGAAAGCGGGGGGGCGGGAGACCCAGTACTTC.

The chain combines TRBV5-1 with TRBJ1-1, with TRBD1 matching 8 bases. This CDR3 is built from 14 residues. After removal of 4 bases from V and 7 bases from J, the junction contained 9 bases not matched to a gene. Per germline, CDR1 SGHRS and CDR2 YFSETQ. CDR3 DNA: TGCGCCAGCAGCGAGGGGACAGGAGATAATGAAGCTTTCTTT. As protein: CASSEGTGDNEAFF.

The chain has TRBV5-1 and TRBJ2-7; perhaps TRBD1 as D (5 bases). Germline-derived CDR1 and CDR2 are SGHRS and YFSETQ. The CDR3 spans 12 residues. Trimming took 4 bases from V and 5 from J, leaving 10 bases between them. The CDR3 region has the DNA TGCGCCAGCAGCCGCAGGGCCAACGAGCAGTACTTC. This sequence encodes CASSRRANEQYF. Together with reference TRBV5-1 and TRBJ2-7, the CDR3 gives the full variable domain: KAGVTQTPRYLIKTRGQQVTLSCSPISGHRSVSWYQQTPGQGLQFLFEYFSETQRNKGNFPGRFSGRQFSNSRSEMNVSTLELGDSALYLCASSRRANEQYFGPGTRLTVT.

The CDR3 DNA sequence: TGCGCCAGCAGCCTTCAGGGGGGTTCCAAAAACATTCAGTACTTC. Amino acids: CASSLQGGSKNIQYF. The V call is TRBV5-1, the J call TRBJ2-4, with D possibly TRBD1 on 7 matching bases. Trimming cost V 4 bases and J 2 bases, with 13 bases left between them. CDR3 length: 15 residues. Per the germline V gene, CDR1 is SGHRS and CDR2 is YFSETQ. Complete variable domain (other parts from reference TRBV5-1 and TRBJ2-4): KAGVTQTPRYLIKTRGQQVTLSCSPISGHRSVSWYQQTPGQGLQFLFEYFSETQRNKGNFPGRFSGRQFSNSRSEMNVSTLELGDSALYLCASSLQGGSKNIQYFGAGTRLSVL.

The CDR3: CASSQVSGGGPDTQYF. In DNA, the CDR3 is TGTGCCAGCAGCCAAGTGAGCGGGGGGGGTCCAGATACGCAGTATTTT. The chain couples TRBV4-2 to TRBJ2-3, with TRBD2 matching over 10 bases. The CDR3 runs 16 residues. The germline CDR1 and CDR2 sequences are LGHNA and YNFKEQ. V gave up 1 base and J gave up 4 bases; unmatched junction bases: 5.

The chain has TRBV21-1 and TRBJ2-1; TRBD1 reflects the table's D call only, with no check against the DNA. TRBV21-1 is deemed a pseudogene. The CDR3 covers 12 residues. CDR3 protein: CASNTTGTEQFF. The CDR3 nucleotides are TGTGCCAGCAACACAACCGGGACAGAGCAGTTCTTC.

The CDR3 DNA follows: TGCGGAGGCAGACTTAATGAAAAACTGTTTTTT. It yields the protein CGGRLNEKLFF. The gene calls are TRBV20-1 and TRBJ1-4; unclear D gene. Germline V lookup: CDR1 DFQATT, CDR2 SNEGSKA (reference sequence). The length of the CDR3 is 11 residues.

This sequence joins TRBV6-1 and TRBJ1-6, with TRBD1 matching over 7 bases. V shed 0 bases, J shed 10 bases, and the junction held 6 bases outside the gene matches. In germline, CDR1 is MNHNS, CDR2 SASEGT. This CDR3 contains 15 residues. CDR3 in amino acids: CASSEAGRGGSPLHF. CDR3 in DNA: TGTGCCAGCAGTGAAGCAGGCAGGGGGGGCTCACCCCTCCACTTT.

CDR3 loop: CASSTSASGVVRGYTF. In nucleotides, the CDR3 is TGTGCCAGTAGTACGTCCGCCTCGGGGGTTGTTCGGGGCTACACCTTC. This chain connects TRBV19 to TRBJ1-2; tentatively, D is TRBD1 (5 bases). Trimming removed 4 bases at V and 8 bases at J, with 23 bases between. CDR3 length equals 16 residues. The germline V gene encodes CDR1 LNHDA and CDR2 SQIVND (reference sequence).

The chain carries TRBV5-6 and TRBJ2-7, with D uncertain. The ends were cut back, 0 bases at V and 0 bases at J, with 7 bases in the middle. The CDR3 is 14 residues long. CDR1 SGHDT and CDR2 YYEEEE come from the germline V gene. The CDR3 region is CASSLGRSSYEQYF. In DNA, the CDR3 is TGTGCCAGCAGCTTGGGGCGGAGCTCCTACGAGCAGTACTTC.

The chain uses TRBV7-9 and TRBJ2-2, with D possibly matching TRBD1 (6 bases). The ends were cut back, 7 bases at V and 4 bases at J, with 19 bases in the middle. This CDR3 comprises 16 residues. Germline values: CDR1 SEHNR, CDR2 FQNEAQ (reference sequence). The CDR3: CASMRVGGLSTGELFF. As DNA, the CDR3 is TGTGCCAGCATGCGGGTTGGGGGCCTAAGCACCGGGGAGCTGTTTTTT.